The 24 T cell receptor beta chains below were found in one sample sequenced in a study of control samples from healthy donors and cancer patients. Profiling relied on immunoSEQ multiplex PCR, and the TCRdb table lists in-frame clones only, not all of them. Of 130,000 to 150,000 clones listed, roughly 94% are singletons. Sequencing was performed on PBMCs. The source is a man aged 60 to 69 with colorectal cancer.

The CDR3 region is CASRPTPDTGELFF. The CDR3 DNA is TGCGCCAGCAGACCTACACCAGACACCGGGGAGCTGTTTTTT. This rearrangement joins TRBV5-1 to TRBJ2-2; D remains ambiguous. Germline CDR1 SGHRS, CDR2 YFSETQ. V shed 5 bases and J shed 3 bases, with 11 bases lying between them. The CDR3 totals 14 residues.

The chain employs TRBV27 and TRBJ2-2, with TRBD1 as a possible D gene (6 bases). Germline lookup yields CDR1 MNHEY and CDR2 SMNVEV (reference sequence). The germline V and J ends were trimmed by 9 bases and 3 bases, with 8 bases remaining between them. The CDR3 has 12 amino acids. DNA for the CDR3: TGTGCCAGTGGACAGTACACCGGGGAGCTGTTTTTT. It is translated as CASGQYTGELFF.

This rearrangement joins TRBV6-6 to TRBJ2-7; D is unclear. Trimming shortened V by 2 bases and J by 0 bases, and 11 bases separated the two germline ends. The length of the CDR3 is 15 residues. CDR1 and CDR2 (germline): MNHNY, SVGAGI (reference sequence). The CDR3 region has the DNA TGTGCCAGCAGTTACGATATCCTACTCTCCTACGAGCAGTACTTC. Its protein product is CASSYDILLSYEQYF.

J is TRBJ2-7 and V is TRBV7-2; D is perhaps TRBD2 (5 bases). V lost 1 base and J lost 0, with 10 bases in between. CDR1 is SGHTA, CDR2 FQGNSA, per germline. This CDR3 comprises 15 residues. CDR3 sequence (DNA): TGTGCCAGCAGCTTAGTTGAGGGTTTCTCCTACGAGCAGTACTTC. Translated: CASSLVEGFSYEQYF.

This clone has only one observation. V is TRBV19 and J is TRBJ2-4; 10 bases align to TRBD1. CDR3 size: 16 residues. The germline V gene has CDR1 LNHDA and CDR2 SQIVND (reference sequence). V shed 4 bases, J shed 3 bases, and the junction held 6 bases outside the gene matches. CDR3 sequence reads: CASSTGQGVGKNIQYF. In DNA form, the CDR3 reads TGTGCCAGTAGTACCGGACAGGGGGTGGGCAAAAACATTCAGTACTTC.

The rearrangement uses TRBV27 and TRBJ2-7; 7 bases map to TRBD2. Germline CDR1 MNHEY, CDR2 SMNVEV (reference sequence). Losses at the gene ends were 4 bases for V and 6 bases for J; bases not matched to a gene: 12. This CDR3 has 15 amino acids. CDR3: CASSSGSGALTEQYF. For the CDR3, the DNA is TGTGCCAGCAGTTCGGGCAGCGGGGCTCTCACCGAGCAGTACTTC.

The V and J genes are TRBV29-1 and TRBJ2-6, with D hard to call. Germline CDR1 is SQVTM and CDR2 is ANQGSEA. This CDR3 region has 12 residues. V dropped 4 bases and J dropped 0 bases, with 1 base sitting between them. The CDR3 is CSVGSGANVLTF. CDR3 DNA: TGCAGCGTTGGCTCTGGGGCCAACGTCCTGACTTTC.

The CDR3 coding sequence is TGTGCCAGCAGTTACTTTAACGGGAGAGGCTACACCTTC. Its protein is CASSYFNGRGYTF. The chain joins TRBV6-5 to TRBJ1-2, with D unresolved. V lost 1 base and J lost 8, with 11 bases in between. From germline, CDR1 is MNHEY and CDR2 SVGAGI. The CDR3 has 13 amino acids.

The chain has TRBV25-1 and TRBJ2-5; 8 nucleotides match TRBD1. The CDR3 runs 13 residues. V lost 6 bases and J lost 4; bases outside the gene matches: 4. Germline assignment: CDR1 MGHDK and CDR2 SYGVNS. The CDR3 nucleotides are TGTGCCAGCAGCCAGGGGGCGAGAGAGACCCAGTACTTC. Translating gives CASSQGARETQYF. The variable domain in full, with the rest retrieved from reference TRBV25-1 and TRBJ2-5, is EADIYQTPRYLVIGTGKKITLECSQTMGHDKMYWYQQDPGMELHLIHYSYGVNSTEKGDLSSESTVSRIRTEHFPLTLESARPSHTSQYLCASSQGARETQYFGPGTRLLVL.

This chain joins TRBV6-5 and TRBJ1-4; no firm D call. The germline V and J ends were trimmed by 0 bases and 7 bases, with 12 bases remaining between them. The CDR3 spans 15 residues. In germline, CDR1 is MNHEY, CDR2 SVGAGI. The chain's CDR3 is CASSYSQPGGEKLFF. The CDR3 DNA reads as TGTGCCAGCAGTTACTCGCAGCCCGGCGGTGAAAAACTGTTTTTT.

This clone was observed a single time. Here the CDR3 reads CASRRGRGAYEQYF. In nucleotides, the CDR3 is TGTGCCAGTAGAAGGGGGCGCGGGGCCTACGAGCAGTACTTC. The chain has TRBV19 and TRBJ2-7, with D tentatively TRBD1 (7 bases). The CDR3 is 14 amino acids. Per germline, CDR1 LNHDA and CDR2 SQIVND (reference sequence). Trimming cost V 6 bases and J 2 bases, with 14 bases left between them. Together with reference TRBV19 and TRBJ2-7, the CDR3 gives the full variable domain: DGGITQSPKYLFRKEGQNVTLSCEQNLNHDAMYWYRQDPGQGLRLIYYSQIVNDFQKGDIAEGYSVSREKKESFPLTVTSAQKNPTAFYLCASRRGRGAYEQYFGPGTRLTVT.

The chain combines TRBV25-1 with TRBJ2-7, with 8 positions matching TRBD1. This CDR3 has 16 residues. CDR1 is MGHDK, CDR2 SYGVNS, per germline. The V segment lost 3 bases and the J segment 0 bases; nucleotides outside the gene matches: 7. The CDR3 spells CASSDHRTGSSYEQYF. The DNA of the CDR3 is TGTGCCAGCAGTGACCACAGGACAGGGAGCTCCTACGAGCAGTACTTC.

This clone was observed a single time. The gene calls are TRBV7-9 and TRBJ1-4; maybe TRBD1 (6 bases). Trimming pared 3 bases from V and 8 bases from J, leaving 10 bases between. This CDR3 has 13 residues. Germline CDR1 SEHNR, CDR2 FQNEAQ (reference sequence). CDR3 DNA sequence: TGTGCCAGCAGCTTCGGTGGGACAGAAAAACTGTTTTTT. Translation: CASSFGGTEKLFF. Based on the CDR3 plus reference TRBV7-9 and TRBJ1-4, the full variable domain is DTGVSQNPRHKITKRGQNVTFRCDPISEHNRLYWYRQTLGQGPEFLTYFQNEAQLEKSRLLSDRFSAERPKGSFSTLEIQRTEQGDSAMYLCASSFGGTEKLFFGSGTQLSVL.

The chain uses TRBV6-2 or TRBV6-3 and TRBJ1-4; D is unresolved. Germline V gene sequence: CDR1 MNHEY, CDR2 SVGEGT. The CDR3 consists of 16 residues. V dropped 4 bases and J dropped 0 bases, with 12 bases sitting between them. The CDR3 sequence: CASSSTDAATNEKLFF. CDR3 DNA: TGTGCCAGCAGTTCTACCGACGCTGCAACTAATGAAAAACTGTTTTTT.

This chain links TRBV2 with TRBJ2-5; D not resolved. From germline, CDR1 is SNHLY and CDR2 FYNNEI. With 7 bases removed from V and 1 base from J, the gap between germline ends came to 10 bases. The CDR3 sequence is 13 residues long. The CDR3: CASKPGRQETQYF. The CDR3 region has the DNA TGTGCCAGCAAACCGGGCCGCCAAGAGACCCAGTACTTC.

The V gene is TRBV5-1, the J gene TRBJ2-1; D gene uncertain. Between the trimmed V and J ends, which lost 0 bases and 9 bases, there was a span of 19 bases. The V gene's germline CDR1 is SGHRS and CDR2 YFSETQ. The CDR3 is 16 residues long. CDR3 DNA: TGCGCCAGCAGCTTGGATGGTCTAGACGGCAGGAGTGAGCAGTTCTTC. It is translated as CASSLDGLDGRSEQFF.

The chain's CDR3 is CASSLAGTPNNSPLHF. The CDR3 nucleotides read TGTGCCAGCAGCTTAGCCGGGACACCCAATAATTCACCCCTCCACTTT. This chain links TRBV11-1 with TRBJ1-6; a weak D match, TRBD1 (6 bases). The length of the CDR3 is 16 residues. The germline CDR1 and CDR2 sequences are SGHAT and FQDESV (reference sequence). V was trimmed by 0 bases and J by 5 bases, leaving 11 bases between them.

The chain links TRBV24-1 to TRBJ2-5; D could derive from TRBD1 or TRBD2 (5 bases each). The V gene's germline CDR1 is KGHDR and CDR2 SFDVKD. V was cut by 6 bases and J by 4 bases, with 17 bases left in between. The CDR3 runs to 15 residues. The CDR3 here is CATSSPGPMGETQYF. The CDR3 nucleotides are TGTGCCACCAGTAGCCCGGGACCGATGGGAGAGACCCAGTACTTC.

This chain links TRBV9 with TRBJ1-4; D is possibly TRBD1 (5 bases). CDR1 and CDR2 (germline): SGDLS, YYNGEE. The V gene lost 3 bases and the J gene lost 2 bases, with 8 bases spanning the gap. There are 14 residues in the CDR3. The CDR3 spells CASSGGATNEKLFF. For the CDR3, the DNA is TGTGCCAGCAGCGGCGGGGCGACTAATGAAAAACTGTTTTTT.

CDR3 DNA: TGTGCCAGCTCGGACAGGAACGGAGCTAACTATGGCTACACCTTC. This encodes CASSDRNGANYGYTF. The V call is TRBV6-5, the J call TRBJ1-2; 7 bases align to TRBD1. V lost 8 bases, J lost 0 bases, and 9 bases stayed unmatched. The CDR3 is 15 amino acids. Germline V gives CDR1 MNHEY, CDR2 SVGAGI.

V usage is TRBV3-1 (or the pseudogene TRBV3-2) and J usage is TRBJ2-1, with D unresolved. The germline CDR1 and CDR2 sequences are LGHDT and YNNKEL (reference sequence). This CDR3 is built from 15 residues. V shed 0 bases and J shed 1 base, with 7 bases lying between them. DNA for the CDR3: TGTGCCAGCAGCCAAGACCTGGTTTCCTACAATGAGCAGTTCTTC. Protein product: CASSQDLVSYNEQFF.

CDR3 region: CASSLGAYSSTDTQYF. Here the CDR3 DNA reads TGTGCCAGCAGCCTCGGGGCTTACTCTAGCACAGATACGCAGTATTTT. J is TRBJ2-3 and V is TRBV6-2 or TRBV6-3; D assignment may be TRBD1 or TRBD2 (5 bases each). The germline V and J ends were trimmed by 6 bases and 0 bases, with 16 bases remaining between them. This CDR3 has 16 amino acids. The germline CDR1 and CDR2 sequences are MNHEY and SVGEGT.

This clone was found once. The V call is TRBV7-6, the J call TRBJ2-3, with TRBD2 matching over 8 bases. The CDR3 length is 18 residues. Germline trimming cut 5 bases from V and 1 base from J; bases unmatched to any gene: 14. The V gene's germline CDR1 is SGHVS and CDR2 FNYEAQ. In DNA form, the CDR3 reads TGTGCCAGCAGCCCAGAGGTGCGGGGGGCCCCCCGCACAGATACGCAGTATTTT. Translation gives CASSPEVRGAPRTDTQYF.

This clone was counted once. This chain joins TRBV4-3 and TRBJ1-2; D is perhaps TRBD1 (5 bases). Deletions cut 2 bases from V and 4 bases from J, with 20 bases between. The length of the CDR3 is 17 residues. The V gene's germline CDR1 is LGHNA and CDR2 YSLEER. This chain's CDR3 is CASSQLAGTDFVYGYTF. Written as DNA, the CDR3 is TGCGCCAGCAGCCAATTGGCGGGGACGGATTTTGTCTATGGCTACACCTTC.